The entry below describes one TCR beta chain. Thymus tissue was removed during corrective cardiac surgery. Here immunoSEQ multiplex PCR was the method, and the copy in TCRdb shows in-frame clones only, minus some. This sample has some 130,000 clones, with about 94% found just once. This sample is drawn from a study of human thymus T cells. Sequencing was done on a sample of thymus tissue. This sequence originates from a boy in the first two years of life with a congenital heart defect but otherwise immunologically healthy.

The CDR3 sequence is CASSPGTGMNTEAFF. The CDR3 region has the DNA TGTGCCAGCAGTCCCGGGACAGGGATGAACACTGAAGCTTTCTTT. The chain combines TRBV27 with TRBJ1-1; 9 nucleotides align to TRBD1. In germline, CDR1 is MNHEY, CDR2 SMNVEV (reference sequence). V dropped 5 bases and J dropped 0; count of bases not matched to a gene: 4. The CDR3 is 15 residues long.